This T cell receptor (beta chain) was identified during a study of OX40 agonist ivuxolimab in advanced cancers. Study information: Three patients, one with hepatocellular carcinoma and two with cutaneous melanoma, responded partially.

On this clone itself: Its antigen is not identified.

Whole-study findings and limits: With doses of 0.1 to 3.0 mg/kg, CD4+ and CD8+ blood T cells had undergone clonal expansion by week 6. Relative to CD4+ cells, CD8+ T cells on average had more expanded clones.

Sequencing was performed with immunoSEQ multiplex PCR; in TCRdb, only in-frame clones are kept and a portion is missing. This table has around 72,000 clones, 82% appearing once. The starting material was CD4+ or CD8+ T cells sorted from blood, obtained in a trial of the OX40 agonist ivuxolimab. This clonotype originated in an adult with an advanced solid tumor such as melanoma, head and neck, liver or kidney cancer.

CDR3 in DNA: TGCGCCAGCAGCCAGGGGGGCCGCGCTAACACTGAAGCTTTCTTT. Translating it yields CASSQGGRANTEAFF. V usage is TRBV4-1 and J usage is TRBJ1-1; maybe TRBD1 (6 bases). This CDR3 has 15 residues. The V end lost 3 bases, the J end lost 2 bases, and 13 bases lay between the germline ends. The germline V gene encodes CDR1 MGHRA and CDR2 YSYEKL.